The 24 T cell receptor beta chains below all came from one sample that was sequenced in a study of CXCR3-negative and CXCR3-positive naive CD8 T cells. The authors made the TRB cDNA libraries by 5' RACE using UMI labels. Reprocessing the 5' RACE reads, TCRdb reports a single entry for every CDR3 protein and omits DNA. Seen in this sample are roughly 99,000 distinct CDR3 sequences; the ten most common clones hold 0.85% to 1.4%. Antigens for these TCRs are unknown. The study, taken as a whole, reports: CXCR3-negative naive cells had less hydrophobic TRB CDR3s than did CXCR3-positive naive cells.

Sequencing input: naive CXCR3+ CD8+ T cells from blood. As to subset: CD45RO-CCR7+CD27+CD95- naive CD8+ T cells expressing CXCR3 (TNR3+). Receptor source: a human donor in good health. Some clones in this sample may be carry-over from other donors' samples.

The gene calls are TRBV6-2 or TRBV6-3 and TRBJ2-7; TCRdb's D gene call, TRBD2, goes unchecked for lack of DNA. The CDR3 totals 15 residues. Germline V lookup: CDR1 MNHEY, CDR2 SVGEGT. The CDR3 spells CASSAGDTLPYEQYF.

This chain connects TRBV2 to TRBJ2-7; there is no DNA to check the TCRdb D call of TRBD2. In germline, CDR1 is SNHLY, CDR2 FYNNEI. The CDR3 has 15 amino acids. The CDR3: CASSGGGGLAYEQYF.

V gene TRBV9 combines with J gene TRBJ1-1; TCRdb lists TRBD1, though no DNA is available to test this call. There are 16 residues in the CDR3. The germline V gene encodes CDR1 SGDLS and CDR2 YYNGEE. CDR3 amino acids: CASSPQGDPWNTEAFF.

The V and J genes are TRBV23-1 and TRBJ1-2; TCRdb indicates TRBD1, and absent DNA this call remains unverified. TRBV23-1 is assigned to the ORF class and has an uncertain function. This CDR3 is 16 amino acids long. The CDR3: CASSQLWDRVLDGYTF.

The CDR3 reads CASSWTGQGNPYEQYF. The chain employs TRBV7-9 and TRBJ2-7; TCRdb outputs TRBD1, but without DNA this stays unchecked. CDR1 SEHNR and CDR2 FQNEAQ come from the germline V gene (reference sequence). The CDR3 consists of 16 residues. Full variable domain (missing parts from reference TRBV7-9 and TRBJ2-7): DTGVSQNPRHKITKRGQNVTFRCDPISEHNRLYWYRQTLGQGPEFLTYFQNEAQLEKSRLLSDRFSAERPKGSFSTLEIQRTEQGDSAMYLCASSWTGQGNPYEQYFGPGTRLTVT.

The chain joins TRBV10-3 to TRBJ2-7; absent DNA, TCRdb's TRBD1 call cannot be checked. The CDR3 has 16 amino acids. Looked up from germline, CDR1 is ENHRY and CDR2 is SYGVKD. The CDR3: CAISESSTGVLYEQYF.

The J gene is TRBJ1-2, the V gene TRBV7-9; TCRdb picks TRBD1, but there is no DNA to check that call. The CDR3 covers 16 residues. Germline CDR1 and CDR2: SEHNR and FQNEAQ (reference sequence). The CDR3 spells CASRRPGDLVWDGYTF.

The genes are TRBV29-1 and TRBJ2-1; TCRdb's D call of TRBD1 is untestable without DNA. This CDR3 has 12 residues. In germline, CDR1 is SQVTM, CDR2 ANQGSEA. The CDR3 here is CSGITGTNEQFF.

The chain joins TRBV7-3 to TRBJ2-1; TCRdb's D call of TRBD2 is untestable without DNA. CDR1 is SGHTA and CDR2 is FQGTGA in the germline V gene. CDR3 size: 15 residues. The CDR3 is CASSWTSGPTHEQFF.

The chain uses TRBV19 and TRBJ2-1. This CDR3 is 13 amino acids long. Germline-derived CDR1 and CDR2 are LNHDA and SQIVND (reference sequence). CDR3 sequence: CASTRSSYNEQFF.

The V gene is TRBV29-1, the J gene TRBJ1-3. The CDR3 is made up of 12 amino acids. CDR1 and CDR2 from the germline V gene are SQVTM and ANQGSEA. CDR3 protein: CSVGTGGNTIYF. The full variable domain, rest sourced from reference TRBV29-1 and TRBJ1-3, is SAVISQKPSRDICQRGTSLTIQCQVDSQVTMMFWYRQQPGQSLTLIATANQGSEATYESGFVIDKFPISRPNLTFSTLTVSNMSPEDSSIYLCSVGTGGNTIYFGEGSWLTVV.

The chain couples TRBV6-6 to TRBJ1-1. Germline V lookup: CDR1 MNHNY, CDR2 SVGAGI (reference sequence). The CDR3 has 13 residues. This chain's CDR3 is CASSYGPNTEAFF.

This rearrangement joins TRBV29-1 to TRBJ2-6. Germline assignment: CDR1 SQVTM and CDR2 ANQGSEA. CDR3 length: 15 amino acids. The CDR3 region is CSVELVSSGANVLTF.

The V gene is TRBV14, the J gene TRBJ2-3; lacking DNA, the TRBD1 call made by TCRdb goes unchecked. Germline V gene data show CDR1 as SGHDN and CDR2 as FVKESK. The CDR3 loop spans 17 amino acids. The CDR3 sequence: CACSQATGPNFPDTQYF.

CDR3 loop: CASSLHFIYEQYF. V gene TRBV5-5 combines with J gene TRBJ2-7. Germline CDR1 is SGHKS and CDR2 is YYEKEE (reference sequence). This CDR3 comprises 13 residues.

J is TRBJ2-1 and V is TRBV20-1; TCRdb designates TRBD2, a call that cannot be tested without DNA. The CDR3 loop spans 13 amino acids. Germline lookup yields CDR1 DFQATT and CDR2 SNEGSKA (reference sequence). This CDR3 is CSAGDSTYNEQFF.

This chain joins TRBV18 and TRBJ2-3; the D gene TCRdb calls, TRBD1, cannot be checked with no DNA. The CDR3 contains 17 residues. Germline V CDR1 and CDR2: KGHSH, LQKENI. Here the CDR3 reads CASSLSSGTGTTDTQYF.

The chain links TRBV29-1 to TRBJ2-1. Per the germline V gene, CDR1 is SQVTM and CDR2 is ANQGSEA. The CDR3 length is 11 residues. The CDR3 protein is CSDYHSGEQFF.

CDR3 sequence reads: CASSPVTGELFF. The V gene is TRBV11-2, the J gene TRBJ2-2. The CDR3 has 12 amino acids. Germline V gives CDR1 SGHAT, CDR2 FQNNGV.

CDR3 in amino acids: CASSATGEAVFREQYF. The chain has TRBV2 and TRBJ2-7; the D call from TCRdb, TRBD1, cannot be confirmed without DNA. The CDR3 is made up of 16 amino acids. Looked up from germline, CDR1 is SNHLY and CDR2 is FYNNEI.

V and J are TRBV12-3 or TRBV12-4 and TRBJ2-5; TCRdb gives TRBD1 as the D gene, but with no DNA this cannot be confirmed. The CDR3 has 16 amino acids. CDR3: CASSPGAAPLGETQYF.

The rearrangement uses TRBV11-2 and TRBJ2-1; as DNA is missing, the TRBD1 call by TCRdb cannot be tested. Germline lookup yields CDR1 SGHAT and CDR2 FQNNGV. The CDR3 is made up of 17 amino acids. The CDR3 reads CASSYQSDSSFYVEQFF.

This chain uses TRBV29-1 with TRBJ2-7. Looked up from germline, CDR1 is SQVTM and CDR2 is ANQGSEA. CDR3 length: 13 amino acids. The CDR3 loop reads CSVFSGGSYEQYF.

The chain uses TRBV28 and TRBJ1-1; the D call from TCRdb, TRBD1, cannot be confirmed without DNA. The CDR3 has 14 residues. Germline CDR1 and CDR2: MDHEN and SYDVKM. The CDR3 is CASSRQGWATEAFF.